This TCR beta chain is from a study of technical replicates of blood from several donors. Sequenced by immunoSEQ multiplex PCR; TCRdb stores in-frame clones only, minus some. The table lists tens of thousands of clones, 95% to 97% of them singletons. This receptor was obtained from a human donor in good health. Sequencing was done on a sample of T cells isolated from PBMCs.

The DNA for the CDR3 is TGTGCCAGCAGCCCAGCCGGGACAGGGGGCTTGAACACTGAAGCTTTCTTT. It is translated as CASSPAGTGGLNTEAFF. This chain joins TRBV13 and TRBJ1-1; the match to TRBD1 covers 12 bases. V trimming: 5 bases; J trimming: 0 bases; junction bases outside the gene matches: 7. The CDR3 length is 17 residues. Per germline, CDR1 PRHDT and CDR2 FYEKMQ (reference sequence).